The source of this T cell receptor (beta chain) is a study of molecular identifiers for immune sequencing clone quantification. Study in general: Four portions were sequenced after RNA from approximately 20,000 or 98,000 naive CD8 cells was split five ways in replicates.

The sample holds many counts of this clonotype. V gave up 0 bases and J gave up 8 bases, with 8 bases separating them. The CDR3 loop spans 14 amino acids. Germline V gene sequence: CDR1 LGHNA, CDR2 YSLEER. For bulk TCR libraries, previously described methods and listed TCR primers were used. Using its own MiXCR run on the PCR reads, TCRdb lists one record per CDR3 protein. The sample consists of about 640,000 distinct CDR3 sequences, just under 20% of them appearing once. Investigators produced naive CD8 libraries from approximately 20,000 to 980,000 sorted cells, drawing on 10%, 30% or 50% RNA. The origin of this receptor is a human donor in good health. Some libraries in this study had Jurkat cell RNA spiked in. Sequenced: naive CD8+ T cells from blood, with Jurkat cell RNA spiked in. Subset indicated: FACS-sorted CD8+CD4-CCR7+CD45RA+ naive T cells. The chain has TRBV4-3 and TRBJ1-6; D is unresolved. DNA of the CDR3: TGCGCCAGCAGCCAAGACGAGCCCTATTCACCCCTCCACTTT. This sequence encodes CASSQDEPYSPLHF.